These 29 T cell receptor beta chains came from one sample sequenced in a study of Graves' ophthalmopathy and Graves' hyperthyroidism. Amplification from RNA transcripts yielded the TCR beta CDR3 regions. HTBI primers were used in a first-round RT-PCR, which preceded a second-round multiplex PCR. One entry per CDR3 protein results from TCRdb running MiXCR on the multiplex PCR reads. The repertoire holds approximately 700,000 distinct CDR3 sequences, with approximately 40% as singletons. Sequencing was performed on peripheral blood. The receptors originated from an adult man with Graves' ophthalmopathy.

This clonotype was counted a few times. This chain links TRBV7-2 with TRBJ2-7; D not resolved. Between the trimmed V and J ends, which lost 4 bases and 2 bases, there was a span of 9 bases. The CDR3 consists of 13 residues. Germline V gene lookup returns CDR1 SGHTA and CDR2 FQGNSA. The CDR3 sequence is CASSYTVAYEQYF. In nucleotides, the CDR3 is TGTGCCAGCAGCTATACAGTTGCCTACGAGCAGTACTTC.

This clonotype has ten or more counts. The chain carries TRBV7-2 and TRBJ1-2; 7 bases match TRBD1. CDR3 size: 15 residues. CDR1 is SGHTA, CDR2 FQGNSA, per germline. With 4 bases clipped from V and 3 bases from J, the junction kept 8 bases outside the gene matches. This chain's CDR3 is CASSSRQGGDYGYTF. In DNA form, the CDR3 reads TGTGCCAGCAGCTCCAGGCAGGGGGGCGACTATGGCTACACCTTC.

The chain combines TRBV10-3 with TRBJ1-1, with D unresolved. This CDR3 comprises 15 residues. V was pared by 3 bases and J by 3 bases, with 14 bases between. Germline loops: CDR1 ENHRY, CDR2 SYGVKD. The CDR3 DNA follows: TGTGCCATCAGTGAATCGGAGTATGGCTACACTGAAGCTTTCTTT. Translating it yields CAISESEYGYTEAFF.

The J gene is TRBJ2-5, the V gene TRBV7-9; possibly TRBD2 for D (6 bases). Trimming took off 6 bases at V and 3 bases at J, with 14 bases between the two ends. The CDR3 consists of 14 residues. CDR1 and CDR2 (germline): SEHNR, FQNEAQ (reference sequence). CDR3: CASSFVGGEETQYF. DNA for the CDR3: TGTGCCAGCAGTTTCGTGGGGGGAGAAGAGACCCAGTACTTC.

CDR3 sequence (DNA): TGTGCCAGTGGTGCTAGGAGGGGGACGGACCAAGAGACCCAGTACTTC. Its protein is CASGARRGTDQETQYF. The chain links TRBV19 to TRBJ2-5; tentatively, D is TRBD1 or TRBD2 (6 bases each). CDR1 is LNHDA and CDR2 is SQIVND in the germline V gene (reference sequence). The CDR3 consists of 16 residues. The V gene lost 8 bases and the J gene lost 0 bases, with 19 bases spanning the gap.

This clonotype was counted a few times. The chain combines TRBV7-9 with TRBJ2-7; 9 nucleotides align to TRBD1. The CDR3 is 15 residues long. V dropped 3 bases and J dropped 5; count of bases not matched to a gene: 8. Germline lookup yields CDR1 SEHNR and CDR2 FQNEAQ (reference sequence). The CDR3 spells CASSFTGQGIDEQYF. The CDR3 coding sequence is TGTGCCAGCAGCTTTACGGGACAGGGTATAGACGAGCAGTACTTC.

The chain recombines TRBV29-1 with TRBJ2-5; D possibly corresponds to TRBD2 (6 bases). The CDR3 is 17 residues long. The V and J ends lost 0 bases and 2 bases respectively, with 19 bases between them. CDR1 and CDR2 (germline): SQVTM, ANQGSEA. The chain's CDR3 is CSVEDQFVGGNQETQYF. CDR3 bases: TGCAGCGTTGAAGACCAATTCGTCGGGGGAAATCAAGAGACCCAGTACTTC.

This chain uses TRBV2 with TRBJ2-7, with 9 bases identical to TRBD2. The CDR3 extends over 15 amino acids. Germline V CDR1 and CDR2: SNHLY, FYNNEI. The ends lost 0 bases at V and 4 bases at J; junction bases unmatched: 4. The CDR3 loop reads CASSEASGGRYEQYF. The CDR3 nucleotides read TGTGCCAGCAGTGAAGCTAGCGGGGGTCGGTACGAGCAGTACTTC.

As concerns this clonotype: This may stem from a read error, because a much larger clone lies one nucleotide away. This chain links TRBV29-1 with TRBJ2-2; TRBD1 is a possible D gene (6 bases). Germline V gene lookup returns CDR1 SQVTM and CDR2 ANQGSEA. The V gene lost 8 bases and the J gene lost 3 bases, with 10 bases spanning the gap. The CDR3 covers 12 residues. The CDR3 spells CSIRQDTGELFF. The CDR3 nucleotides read TGCAGCATCAGACAGGACACCGGGGAGCTGTTTTTT.

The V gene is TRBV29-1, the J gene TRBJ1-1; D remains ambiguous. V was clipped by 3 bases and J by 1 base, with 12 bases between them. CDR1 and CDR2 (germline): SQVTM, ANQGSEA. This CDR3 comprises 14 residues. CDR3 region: CSVEASLSNTEAFF. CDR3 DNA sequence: TGCAGCGTTGAGGCGTCGTTGTCGAACACTGAAGCTTTCTTT.

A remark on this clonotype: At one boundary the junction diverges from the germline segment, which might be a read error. CDR3 amino acids: CASSYSGTRNQPQHF. The CDR3 nucleotides read TGTGCCAGCAGTTACTCGGGGACAAGGAATCAGCCCCAGCATTTT. The rearrangement links TRBV24-1 to TRBJ1-5; perhaps TRBD1 as D (6 bases). Germline loops: CDR1 KGHDR, CDR2 SFDVKD. The CDR3 totals 15 residues.

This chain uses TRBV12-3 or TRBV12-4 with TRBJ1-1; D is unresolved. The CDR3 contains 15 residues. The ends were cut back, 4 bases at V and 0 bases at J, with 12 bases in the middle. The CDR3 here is CASSYRLGMNTEAFF. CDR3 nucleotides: TGTGCCAGCAGTTACCGTCTAGGGATGAACACTGAAGCTTTCTTT.

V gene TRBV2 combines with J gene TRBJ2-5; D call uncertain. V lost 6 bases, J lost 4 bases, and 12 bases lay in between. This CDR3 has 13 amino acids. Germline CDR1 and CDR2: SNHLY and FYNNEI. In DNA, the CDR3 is TGTGCCAGCAGCGCAGCCGATTTAGAGACCCAGTACTTC. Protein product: CASSAADLETQYF.

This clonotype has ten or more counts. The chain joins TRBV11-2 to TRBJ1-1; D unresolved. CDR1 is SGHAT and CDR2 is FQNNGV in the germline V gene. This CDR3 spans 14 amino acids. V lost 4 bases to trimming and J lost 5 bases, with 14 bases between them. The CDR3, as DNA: TGTGCCAGCAGCTATGCAACAGCGGGAACTGAAGCTTTCTTT. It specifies CASSYATAGTEAFF.

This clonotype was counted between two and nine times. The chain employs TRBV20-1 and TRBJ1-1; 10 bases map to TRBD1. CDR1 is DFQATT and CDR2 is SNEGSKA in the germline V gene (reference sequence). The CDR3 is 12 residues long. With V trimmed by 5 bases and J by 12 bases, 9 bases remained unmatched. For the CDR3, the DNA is TGCAGTGCTGGCGACAGGGGGCTGAGAACTTTCTTT. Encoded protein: CSAGDRGLRTFF.

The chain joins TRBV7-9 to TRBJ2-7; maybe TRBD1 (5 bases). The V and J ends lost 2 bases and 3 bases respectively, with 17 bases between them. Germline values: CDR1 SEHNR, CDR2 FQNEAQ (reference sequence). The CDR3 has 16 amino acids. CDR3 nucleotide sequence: TGTGCCAGCAGCTTATGGAAGGCCAGGGAAGACTACGAGCAGTACTTC. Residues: CASSLWKAREDYEQYF.

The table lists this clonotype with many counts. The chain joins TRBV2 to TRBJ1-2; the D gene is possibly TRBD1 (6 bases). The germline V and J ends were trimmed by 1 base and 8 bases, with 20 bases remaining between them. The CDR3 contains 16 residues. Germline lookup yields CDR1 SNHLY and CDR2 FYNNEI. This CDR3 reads CASSEDRDPYAVGYTF. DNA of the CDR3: TGTGCCAGCAGTGAAGACAGGGATCCCTATGCTGTGGGCTACACCTTC.

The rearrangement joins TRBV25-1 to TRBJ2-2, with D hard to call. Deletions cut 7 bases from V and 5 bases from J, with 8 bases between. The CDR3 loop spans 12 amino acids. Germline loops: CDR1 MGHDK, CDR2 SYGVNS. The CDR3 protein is CASMSATGELFF. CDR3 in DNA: TGTGCCAGCATGTCAGCTACCGGGGAGCTGTTTTTT.

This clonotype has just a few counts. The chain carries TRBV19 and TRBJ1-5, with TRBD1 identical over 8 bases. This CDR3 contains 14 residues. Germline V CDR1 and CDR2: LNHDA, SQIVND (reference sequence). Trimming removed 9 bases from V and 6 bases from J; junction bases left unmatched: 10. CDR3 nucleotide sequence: TGTGCCAGCGCGCCGGACAGGGTAACTCAGCCCCAGCATTTT. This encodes CASAPDRVTQPQHF.

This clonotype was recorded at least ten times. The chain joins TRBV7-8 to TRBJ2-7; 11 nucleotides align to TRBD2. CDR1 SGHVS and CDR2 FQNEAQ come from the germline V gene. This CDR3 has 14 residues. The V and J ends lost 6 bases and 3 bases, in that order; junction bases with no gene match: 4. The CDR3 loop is CASRSGTSGYEQYF. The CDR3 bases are TGTGCCAGCAGGTCCGGGACTAGCGGCTACGAGCAGTACTTC.

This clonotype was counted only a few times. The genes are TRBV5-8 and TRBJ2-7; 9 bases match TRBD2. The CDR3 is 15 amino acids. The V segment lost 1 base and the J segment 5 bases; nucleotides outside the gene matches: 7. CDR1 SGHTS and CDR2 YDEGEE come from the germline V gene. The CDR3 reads CASSLPGTSPHEQYF. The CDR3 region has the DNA TGTGCCAGCAGCTTGCCCGGGACTAGCCCCCACGAGCAGTACTTC.

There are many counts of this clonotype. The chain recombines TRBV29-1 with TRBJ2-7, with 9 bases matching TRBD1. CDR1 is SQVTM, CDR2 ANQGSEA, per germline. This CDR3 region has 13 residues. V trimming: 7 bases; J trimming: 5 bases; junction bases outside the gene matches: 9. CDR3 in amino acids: CSGQTGGGNEQYF. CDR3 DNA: TGCAGCGGTCAGACAGGGGGAGGTAACGAGCAGTACTTC.

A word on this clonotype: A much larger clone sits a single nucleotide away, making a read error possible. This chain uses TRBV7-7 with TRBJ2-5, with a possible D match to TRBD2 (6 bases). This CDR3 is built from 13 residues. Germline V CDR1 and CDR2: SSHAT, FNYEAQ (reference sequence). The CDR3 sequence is CASGSGPKETQYF. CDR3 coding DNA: TGTGCTAGCGGCTCGGGACCGAAAGAGACCCAGTACTTC.

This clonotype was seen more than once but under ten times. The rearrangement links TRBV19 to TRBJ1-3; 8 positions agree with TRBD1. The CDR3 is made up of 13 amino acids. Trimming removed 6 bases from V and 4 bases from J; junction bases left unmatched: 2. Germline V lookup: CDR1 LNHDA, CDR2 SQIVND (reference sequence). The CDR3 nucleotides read TGTGCCAGTAGCGGACAGGGAGGAAACACCATATATTTT. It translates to CASSGQGGNTIYF.

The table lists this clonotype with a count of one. CDR3 nucleotide sequence: TGCAGTGCTACCTGGACAGGGGATAGCAATCAGCCCCAGCATTTT. Protein product: CSATWTGDSNQPQHF. The rearrangement links TRBV20-1 to TRBJ1-5, with 9 bases lining up with TRBD1. Unmatched junction bases numbered 4, after V lost 4 bases and J lost 0 bases. The CDR3 extends over 15 amino acids. Germline CDR1 is DFQATT and CDR2 is SNEGSKA (reference sequence).

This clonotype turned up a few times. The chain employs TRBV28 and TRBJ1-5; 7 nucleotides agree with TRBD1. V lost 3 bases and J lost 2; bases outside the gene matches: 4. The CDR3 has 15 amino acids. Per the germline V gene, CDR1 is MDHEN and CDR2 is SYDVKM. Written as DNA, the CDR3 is TGTGCCAGCAGTTTGGTTACAGGGGGCAATCAGCCCCAGCATTTT. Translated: CASSLVTGGNQPQHF.

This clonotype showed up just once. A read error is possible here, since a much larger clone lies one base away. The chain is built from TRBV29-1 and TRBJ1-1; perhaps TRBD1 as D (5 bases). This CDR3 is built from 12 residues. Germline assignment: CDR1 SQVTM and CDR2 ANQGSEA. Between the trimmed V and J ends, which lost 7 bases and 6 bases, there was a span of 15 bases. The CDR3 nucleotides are TGCAGCGCCGGCGGCCGGGACGCTGAAGCTTTCTTT. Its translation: CSAGGRDAEAFF.

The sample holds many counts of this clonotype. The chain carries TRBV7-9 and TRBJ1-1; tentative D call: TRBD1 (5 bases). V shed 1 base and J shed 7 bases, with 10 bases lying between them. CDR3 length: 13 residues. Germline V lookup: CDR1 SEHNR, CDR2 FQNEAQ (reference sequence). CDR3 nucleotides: TGTGCCAGCAGCTTAGTGGCGGGGGTTGAAGCTTTCTTT. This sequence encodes CASSLVAGVEAFF.

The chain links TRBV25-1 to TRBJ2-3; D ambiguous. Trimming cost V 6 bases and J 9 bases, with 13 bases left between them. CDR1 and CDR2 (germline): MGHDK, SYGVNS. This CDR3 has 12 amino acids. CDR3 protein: CASSAIVGTQYF. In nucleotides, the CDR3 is TGTGCCAGCAGCGCAATAGTAGGAACGCAGTATTTT. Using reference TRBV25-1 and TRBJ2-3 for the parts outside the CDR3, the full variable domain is EADIYQTPRYLVIGTGKKITLECSQTMGHDKMYWYQQDPGMELHLIHYSYGVNSTEKGDLSSESTVSRIRTEHFPLTLESARPSHTSQYLCASSAIVGTQYFGPGTRLTVL.